Listed below are T cell receptor beta chains from one sample, sequenced in a study of blood T cell repertoires in COVID-19. TCRdb's table, derived via immunoSEQ multiplex PCR, lists solely in-frame clones and lacks some. Here the sample spans more than 65,000 clones, 80% to 90% being singletons. The specimen sequenced was peripheral blood. The receptor source for this set is a man aged 50 to 60 with active COVID-19. CDR3s include the opening cysteine and the closing phenylalanine or tryptophan. The order of the fields is CDR3 length, J gene, clone size, V gene, D gene, CDR3 DNA, CDR3 protein. A D gene is named only where the DNA matches it firmly. Size is stated for part of the rows, as once, few or many counts, or as a class when the clone is expanded.

16 TRBJ2-6 . TRBV5-1 TRBD1 TGCGCCAGTCGCACAGGGGCTTTCTCTGGGGCCAACGTCCTGACTTTC CASRTGAFSGANVLTF
15 TRBJ2-7 once TRBV6-5 . TGTGCCAGCAGTTCCTCTGGAGGGGTTGGAGGCGAGCAGTACTTC CASSSSGGVGGEQYF
14 TRBJ1-2 . TRBV7-9 . TGTGCCAGCAGCCCCCAGACTCTTAACTATGGCTACACCTTC CASSPQTLNYGYTF
15 TRBJ1-5 . TRBV18 . TGTGCCAGCTCAGCAGGGCTATCGGGCAATCAGCCCCAGCATTTT CASSAGLSGNQPQHF
14 TRBJ1-1 . TRBV18 . TGTGCCAGCTCAAAACAGGGTGAGGGCACTGAAGCTTTCTTT CASSKQGEGTEAFF
15 TRBJ2-1 once TRBV14 TRBD2 TGTGCCAGCAGCCAAAACCAGGGATGGGAGGGTGAGCAGTTCTTC CASSQNQGWEGEQFF
13 TRBJ2-5 . TRBV19 . TGTGTCACGACCTGGGGGCCCAGGGGGACCCAGTACTTC CVTTWGPRGTQYF
12 TRBJ1-4 once TRBV6-5 . TGTGCCAGCAGTTTTACAGGCGAAAAACTGTTTTTT CASSFTGEKLFF
19 TRBJ2-1 . TRBV7-9 TRBD2 TGTGCCAGCAGCTCGGGACTAGCGGGGGCCTCGAGCTCCTACAATGAGCAGTTCTTC CASSSGLAGASSSYNEQFF
15 TRBJ2-2 . TRBV11-3 TRBD2 TGTGCCAGCAGCGAGGGACTAACGGACACCGGGGAGCTGTTTTTT CASSEGLTDTGELFF
15 TRBJ2-1 . TRBV6-2/TRBV6-3 TRBD2 TGTGCCAGCAGCCGACTAGCGGGAGCGGGTAATGAGCAGTTCTTC CASSRLAGAGNEQFF
15 TRBJ2-7 . TRBV5-1 TRBD2 TGCGCCAGCAGCCCTGGAGCGGGGGGGCTTTCCGAGCAGTACTTC CASSPGAGGLSEQYF
15 TRBJ2-1 . TRBV2 TRBD1 TGTGCCAGCACCAGGGACAGGATAACCTACAATGAGCAGTTCTTC CASTRDRITYNEQFF
14 TRBJ2-1 . TRBV9 . TGTGCCAGCAGCGATACAAGTAGAGGCAATGAGCAGTTCTTC CASSDTSRGNEQFF
18 TRBJ2-3 . TRBV9 TRBD2 TGTGCCAGCAGCGTAGCTGCAGGACTAGCGGGAGGGCCGGATACGCAGTATTTT CASSVAAGLAGGPDTQYF
15 TRBJ2-2 . TRBV7-2 TRBD2 TGTGCCAGCAGCGTCCACATCGGGGGGGCCGGGGAGCTGTTTTTT CASSVHIGGAGELFF
16 TRBJ2-2 few TRBV10-3 TRBD2 TGTGCCATCAGAGCCCTAGCGGGCCTCGGAGGCGGGGAGCTGTTTTTT CAIRALAGLGGGELFF
14 TRBJ1-4 . TRBV25-1 . TGTGCCAGCAGCGTACCCCAGGGGTCTGAAAAACTGTTTTTT CASSVPQGSEKLFF
16 TRBJ2-7 . TRBV7-9 . TGTGCCAGCAGCCCGAGCGGGTCCTCAAAGGACTATGAGCAGTACTTC CASSPSGSSKDYEQYF
15 TRBJ1-1 . TRBV27 . TGTGCCAGCAGTTTTGGGCAGGGTATGAACACTGAAGCTTTCTTT CASSFGQGMNTEAFF
13 TRBJ1-5 . TRBV16 . TGTGCCAGCAGCGAAACTCGAACGGGGCCCCAGCATTTT CASSETRTGPQHF
14 TRBJ2-1 . TRBV4-2 . TGTGCCAGCAGCCAAGATTGGAGAGAACGCGAGCAGTTCTTC CASSQDWREREQFF
15 TRBJ2-3 . TRBV2 . TGTGCCAGCCAAAAGGACTTTTCTAGCACAGATACGCAGTATTTT CASQKDFSSTDTQYF
14 TRBJ2-2 . TRBV11-2 . TGTGCCAGCAGCTTGGGACTCAACACCGGGGAGCTGTTTTTT CASSLGLNTGELFF
12 TRBJ1-3 few TRBV24-1 TRBD1 TGTGCCACCAGTGATTTCAGGGGGGCCATATATTTT CATSDFRGAIYF
15 TRBJ2-2 few TRBV4-1 . TGCGCCAGCAGCCAACCGGGACAGAACACCGGGGAGCTGTTTTTT CASSQPGQNTGELFF
15 TRBJ2-3 . TRBV29-1 TRBD2 TGCAGCGTTGAAGGTGTCGGGGGGGCAACAGATACGCAGTATTTT CSVEGVGGATDTQYF
15 TRBJ2-5 . TRBV7-2 . TGTGCCAGCAGCTTGGACCCAGCGGCGGTTGAGACCCAGTACTTC CASSLDPAAVETQYF
14 TRBJ1-2 . TRBV5-4 . TGTGCCAGCAGCCTAGACCGGATACAGGGAGGCTACACCTTC CASSLDRIQGGYTF
15 TRBJ2-7 . TRBV6-1 . TGTGCCAGCAGTGAAACGTCGGCGGGGGCGGAAGAGCAGTACTTC CASSETSAGAEEQYF
15 TRBJ2-2 few TRBV5-1 TRBD1 TGCGCCAGCAGCTTGGCGACAGGGGGGACCGGGGAGCTGTTTTTT CASSLATGGTGELFF
16 TRBJ2-3 medium-sized TRBV7-9 TRBD2 TGTGCCAGCAGCTCGGGGACTAGCAAAGAAAGAGATACGCAGTATTTT CASSSGTSKERDTQYF
14 TRBJ1-6 . TRBV30 TRBD1 TGTGCCGGGGGTTCCGGGACAGGGTATTCACCCCTCCACTTT CAGGSGTGYSPLHF
11 TRBJ1-3 . TRBV28 . TGTGCCACCAAATCTGGAAACACCATATATTTT CATKSGNTIYF
14 TRBJ2-1 . TRBV9 TRBD2 TGTGCCAGCAGCGTAGAAACGGGGGGGACTGAGCAGTTCTTC CASSVETGGTEQFF
12 TRBJ1-1 . TRBV6-5 . TGTGCCAGCAGTTCGGGGGTCACTGAAGCTTTCTTT CASSSGVTEAFF
13 TRBJ1-2 . TRBV3-1/TRBV3-2 . TGTGCCAGCAGCCGAACGCCTCAGGGTGGCTACACCTTC CASSRTPQGGYTF
17 TRBJ2-3 . TRBV13 TRBD2 TGTGCCAGCAGCTCCAAGACCGGGACTAGCGGGACAGATACGCAGTATTTT CASSSKTGTSGTDTQYF
12 TRBJ2-3 . TRBV5-6 . TGTGCCAGCAGACAGGGCACAGATACGCAGTATTTT CASRQGTDTQYF
15 TRBJ2-5 . TRBV7-7 . TGTGCTAGCAGCATGGGGGCCCCCTTCCAAGAGACCCAGTACTTC CASSMGAPFQETQYF
13 TRBJ2-7 . TRBV19 TRBD1 TGTGCCAGTAGTATGCAGGGGGCTGGGGAGCAGTACTTC CASSMQGAGEQYF
14 TRBJ2-1 . TRBV5-1 TRBD2 TGCGCCAGCAAGGGGCTAGCGGGTGACAATGAGCAGTTCTTC CASKGLAGDNEQFF